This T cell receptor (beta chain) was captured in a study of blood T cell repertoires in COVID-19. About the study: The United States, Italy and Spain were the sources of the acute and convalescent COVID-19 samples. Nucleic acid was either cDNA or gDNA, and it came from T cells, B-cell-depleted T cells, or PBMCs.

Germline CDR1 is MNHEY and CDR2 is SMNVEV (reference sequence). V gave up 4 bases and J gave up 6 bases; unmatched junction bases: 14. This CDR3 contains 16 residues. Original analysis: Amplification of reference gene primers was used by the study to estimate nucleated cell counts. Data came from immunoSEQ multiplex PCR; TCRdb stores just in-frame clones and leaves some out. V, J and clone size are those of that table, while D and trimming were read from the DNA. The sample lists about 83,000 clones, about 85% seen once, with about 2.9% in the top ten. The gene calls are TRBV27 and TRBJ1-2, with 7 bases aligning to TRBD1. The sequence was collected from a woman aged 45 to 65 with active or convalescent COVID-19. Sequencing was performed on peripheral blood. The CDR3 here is CASSSHPGQVSDGYTF. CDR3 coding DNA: TGTGCCAGCAGTTCCCATCCCGGACAGGTTTCGGATGGCTACACCTTC.